This TCR beta chain was identified in a study of T cells after yellow fever vaccination. TCRdb itself ran the 5' RACE reads through MiXCR, one entry per CDR3 protein. The sample has about 26,000 distinct CDR3 sequences, 5.5% seen once; the top ten hold about 11%. By share of the sample, this clonotype is medium-sized. This TCR derives from a man under 40 who received the YFV17D yellow fever vaccine. The input for sequencing was PBMCs, either bulk or a sorted T-cell subset (CD4+, CD8+, memory, or dextramer-sorted; not recorded which), taken 15 days after the yellow fever booster vaccination.

DNA for the CDR3: TGCGCCAGCAGCCCTTGGGGGGGCCTCAGTTACAATGAGCAGTTCTTC. Translation gives CASSPWGGLSYNEQFF. The gene calls are TRBV4-3 and TRBJ2-1, with TRBD2 as a possible D gene (7 bases). The CDR3 runs 16 residues. The germline gives CDR1 LGHNA, CDR2 YSLEER. V lost 4 bases and J 4 bases, leaving 17 bases between the germline ends.